Listed below are T cell receptor beta chains from one sample, sequenced in a study of CD8+CD57+ T cells in acquired aplastic anemia. TCRdb reanalysed the reads using MiXCR and keeps one entry per CDR3 protein. The sample contains under 500,000 distinct CDR3 sequences, around 30% of which appear only once. Material for sequencing was sorted CD4+, CD8+, or CD8+CD57+ T cells (not recorded which) from PBMCs. The source is a human donor with aplastic anemia. CDR3s include the opening cysteine and the closing phenylalanine or tryptophan. A D gene is named only where the DNA matches it firmly. Expanded clones are given a class, and other clones once, few, many or no size at all.

D gene: TRBD2
clone size: many
J gene: TRBJ2-5
V gene: TRBV7-9
CDR3 protein: CASSLTSGETQYF
CDR3 DNA: TGTGCCAGCAGCTTAACTAGCGGGGAGACCCAGTACTTC

D gene: NA
clone size: NA
J gene: TRBJ2-2
V gene: TRBV10-3
CDR3 protein: CASTWGQANTGELFF
CDR3 DNA: TGTGCCAGCACCTGGGGACAAGCGAACACCGGGGAGCTGTTTTTT

D gene: TRBD2
clone size: few
J gene: TRBJ2-1
V gene: TRBV24-1
CDR3 protein: CATSPGLAINEQFF
CDR3 DNA: TGTGCCACCAGTCCGGGACTAGCGATCAATGAGCAGTTCTTC

D gene: TRBD2
clone size: few
J gene: TRBJ2-2
V gene: TRBV7-8
CDR3 protein: CASSLGLAGASGELFF
CDR3 DNA: TGTGCCAGCAGCTTAGGGCTAGCGGGAGCCTCCGGGGAGCTGTTTTTT

D gene: NA
clone size: many
J gene: TRBJ1-4
V gene: TRBV7-9
CDR3 protein: CASSSGANEKLFF
CDR3 DNA: TGTGCCAGCAGCTCGGGCGCTAATGAAAAACTGTTTTTT

D gene: NA
clone size: NA
J gene: TRBJ1-4
V gene: TRBV7-9
CDR3 protein: CASSLGGPNEKLFF
CDR3 DNA: TGTGCCAGCAGCTTAGGGGGGCCTAATGAAAAACTGTTTTTT

D gene: NA
clone size: many
J gene: TRBJ1-4
V gene: TRBV2
CDR3 protein: CASRSGGTTNEKLFF
CDR3 DNA: TGTGCCAGCAGGTCCGGAGGGACTACTAATGAAAAACTGTTTTTT

D gene: NA
clone size: few
J gene: TRBJ2-1
V gene: TRBV10-3
CDR3 protein: CASGYAMGGGYNEQFF
CDR3 DNA: TGTGCCAGCGGATATGCCATGGGGGGCGGGTACAATGAGCAGTTCTTC

D gene: NA
clone size: once
J gene: TRBJ1-2
V gene: TRBV15
CDR3 protein: CATSREDYGYTF
CDR3 DNA: TGTGCCACCAGCAGGGAGGACTATGGCTACACCTTC

D gene: TRBD1
clone size: NA
J gene: TRBJ1-5
V gene: TRBV24-1
CDR3 protein: CAIGTGIKYF
CDR3 DNA: TGTGCCATCGGGACAGGGATAAAGTATTTT

D gene: NA
clone size: few
J gene: TRBJ2-3
V gene: TRBV29-1
CDR3 protein: CSVVAVGADTQYF
CDR3 DNA: TGCAGCGTTGTAGCGGTGGGGGCAGATACGCAGTATTTT

D gene: TRBD1
clone size: few
J gene: TRBJ1-3
V gene: TRBV5-1
CDR3 protein: CASSLRDRRDTIYF
CDR3 DNA: TGCGCCAGCAGCCTACGGGACAGAAGGGACACCATATATTTT

D gene: NA
clone size: many
J gene: TRBJ2-7
V gene: TRBV9
CDR3 protein: CASSVGRTLAEQYF
CDR3 DNA: TGTGCCAGCAGCGTAGGTCGGACTCTCGCCGAGCAGTACTTC

D gene: NA
clone size: few
J gene: TRBJ2-1
V gene: TRBV14
CDR3 protein: CASQSWSRDEQFF
CDR3 DNA: TGTGCCAGCCAATCCTGGTCTAGGGATGAGCAGTTCTTC

D gene: NA
clone size: NA
J gene: TRBJ1-5
V gene: TRBV6-5
CDR3 protein: CASSLMGSNQPQHF
CDR3 DNA: TGTGCCAGCAGTTTAATGGGGTCTAATCAGCCCCAGCATTTT

D gene: TRBD1
clone size: NA
J gene: TRBJ1-2
V gene: TRBV19
CDR3 protein: CASKTGQNYGYTF
CDR3 DNA: TGTGCCAGTAAGACAGGGCAGAACTATGGCTACACCTTC

D gene: NA
clone size: many
J gene: TRBJ1-5
V gene: TRBV20-1
CDR3 protein: CSASLMDGSNQPQHF
CDR3 DNA: TGCAGTGCTAGCCTAATGGACGGTAGCAATCAGCCCCAGCATTTT

D gene: NA
clone size: many
J gene: TRBJ2-1
V gene: TRBV19
CDR3 protein: CASTGTTYNEQFF
CDR3 DNA: TGTGCCAGTACGGGGACCACCTACAATGAGCAGTTCTTC

D gene: NA
clone size: many
J gene: TRBJ1-6
V gene: TRBV20-1
CDR3 protein: CSARVGTGTSSISPLHF
CDR3 DNA: TGCAGTGCTAGAGTAGGAACGGGTACGTCGTCCATTTCACCCCTCCACTTT

D gene: NA
clone size: many
J gene: TRBJ2-7
V gene: TRBV7-2
CDR3 protein: CASSLSSHEQYF
CDR3 DNA: TGTGCCAGCAGCCTGAGCAGTCACGAGCAGTACTTC

D gene: TRBD1
clone size: NA
J gene: TRBJ1-1
V gene: TRBV5-1
CDR3 protein: CASSSGTGGTEAFF
CDR3 DNA: TGCGCCAGCAGCTCGGGGACAGGGGGCACTGAAGCTTTCTTT

D gene: NA
clone size: few
J gene: TRBJ1-4
V gene: TRBV20-1
CDR3 protein: CSASERETEKLFF
CDR3 DNA: TGCAGTGCGAGTGAAAGGGAAACCGAAAAACTGTTTTTT

D gene: NA
clone size: few
J gene: TRBJ1-1
V gene: TRBV3-1
CDR3 protein: CASSQRTEAFF
CDR3 DNA: TGTGCCAGCAGCCAACGTACTGAAGCTTTCTTT

D gene: NA
clone size: NA
J gene: TRBJ2-3
V gene: TRBV25-1
CDR3 protein: CARSTDTQCF
CDR3 DNA: TGTGCCCGTAGCACAGATACGCAGTGTTTT

D gene: NA
clone size: NA
J gene: TRBJ2-1
V gene: TRBV29-1
CDR3 protein: CSVVRLYNEQFF
CDR3 DNA: TGCAGCGTTGTACGCCTGTACAATGAGCAGTTCTTC

D gene: NA
clone size: once
J gene: TRBJ2-1
V gene: TRBV29-1
CDR3 protein: CSVTEGGEQFF
CDR3 DNA: TGCAGCGTTACTGAGGGGGGTGAGCAGTTCTTC

D gene: NA
clone size: NA
J gene: TRBJ1-5
V gene: TRBV19
CDR3 protein: CASSRMGKGQPQHF
CDR3 DNA: TGTGCCAGTAGTAGGATGGGGAAGGGCCAGCCCCAGCATTTT

D gene: NA
clone size: NA
J gene: TRBJ1-3
V gene: TRBV4-1
CDR3 protein: CASSRAGLVNSGNTIYF
CDR3 DNA: TGCGCCAGCAGCCGAGCAGGGCTCGTGAACTCTGGAAACACCATATATTTT

D gene: TRBD2
clone size: many
J gene: TRBJ2-7
V gene: TRBV2
CDR3 protein: CASRPFSGGPDEQYF
CDR3 DNA: TGTGCCAGCAGACCATTTAGCGGGGGGCCCGACGAGCAGTACTTC

D gene: NA
clone size: NA
J gene: TRBJ1-3
V gene: TRBV20-1
CDR3 protein: CSASVWTLSGNTIYF
CDR3 DNA: TGCAGTGCTAGTGTGTGGACACTCTCTGGAAACACCATATATTTT

D gene: TRBD1
clone size: NA
J gene: TRBJ1-4
V gene: TRBV5-1
CDR3 protein: CASSLEPGQGEKLFF
CDR3 DNA: TGCGCCAGCAGCTTGGAACCAGGACAGGGTGAAAAACTGTTTTTT

D gene: TRBD1
clone size: few
J gene: TRBJ2-5
V gene: TRBV20-1
CDR3 protein: CSAIRDRGQTEQETQYF
CDR3 DNA: TGCAGTGCGATCCGGGACAGGGGGCAAACTGAACAAGAGACCCAGTACTTC

D gene: TRBD2
clone size: few
J gene: TRBJ2-1
V gene: TRBV9
CDR3 protein: CASSVEPPRISGSDDEQFF
CDR3 DNA: TGTGCCAGCAGCGTAGAACCACCCAGGATCAGCGGGAGCGACGATGAGCAGTTCTTC

D gene: NA
clone size: many
J gene: TRBJ2-7
V gene: TRBV7-3
CDR3 protein: CASSIGTSYEQYF
CDR3 DNA: TGTGCCAGCAGCATAGGGACTTCCTACGAGCAGTACTTC

D gene: NA
clone size: few
J gene: TRBJ1-1
V gene: TRBV19
CDR3 protein: CASQTGTVTEAFF
CDR3 DNA: TGTGCCAGCCAGACAGGTACGGTCACTGAAGCTTTCTTT

D gene: NA
clone size: NA
J gene: TRBJ1-1
V gene: TRBV6-1
CDR3 protein: CASSEAVEAFF
CDR3 DNA: TGTGCCAGCAGTGAAGCAGTTGAAGCTTTCTTT

D gene: NA
clone size: few
J gene: TRBJ2-4
V gene: TRBV6-5
CDR3 protein: CASSYSNREDIQYF
CDR3 DNA: TGTGCCAGCAGTTACTCAAACCGGGAAGACATTCAGTACTTC

D gene: NA
clone size: few
J gene: TRBJ2-7
V gene: TRBV3-1
CDR3 protein: CASSQDHDSDSYEQYF
CDR3 DNA: TGTGCCAGCAGCCAAGATCATGACAGCGACTCCTACGAGCAGTACTTC

D gene: TRBD1
clone size: NA
J gene: TRBJ1-6
V gene: TRBV29-1
CDR3 protein: CSVSPGQGNSPLHF
CDR3 DNA: TGCAGCGTTTCACCGGGACAGGGGAATTCACCCCTCCACTTT

D gene: TRBD1
clone size: many
J gene: TRBJ2-2
V gene: TRBV24-1
CDR3 protein: CATSDSRTGTGELFF
CDR3 DNA: TGTGCCACCAGTGATTCTCGGACAGGGACCGGGGAGCTGTTTTTT

D gene: NA
clone size: NA
J gene: TRBJ1-6
V gene: TRBV2
CDR3 protein: CASSFYSPLHF
CDR3 DNA: TGTGCCAGCAGTTTTTATTCACCCCTCCACTTT

D gene: NA
clone size: NA
J gene: TRBJ1-1
V gene: TRBV10-2
CDR3 protein: CASSDPFRGTEAFF
CDR3 DNA: TGCGCCAGCAGTGACCCCTTTAGAGGGACTGAAGCTTTCTTT

D gene: NA
clone size: NA
J gene: TRBJ2-7
V gene: TRBV30
CDR3 protein: CAWKNGGSSYEQYF
CDR3 DNA: TGTGCCTGGAAGAACGGTGGGTCCTCCTACGAGCAGTACTTC

D gene: NA
clone size: few
J gene: TRBJ2-3
V gene: TRBV19
CDR3 protein: CASSWSGDDTQYF
CDR3 DNA: TGTGCCAGCAGTTGGTCCGGGGACGATACGCAGTATTTT

D gene: NA
clone size: NA
J gene: TRBJ2-1
V gene: TRBV2
CDR3 protein: CASSTRTQPDNEQFF
CDR3 DNA: TGTGCCAGCAGTACCAGGACCCAGCCGGACAATGAGCAGTTCTTC

D gene: TRBD1
clone size: few
J gene: TRBJ2-7
V gene: TRBV14
CDR3 protein: CASSQTGGLTAYEQYF
CDR3 DNA: TGTGCCAGCAGCCAGACAGGGGGCCTCACTGCCTACGAGCAGTACTTC

D gene: NA
clone size: NA
J gene: TRBJ2-7
V gene: TRBV5-1
CDR3 protein: CANTETGSYEQYF
CDR3 DNA: TGCGCCAACACCGAGACAGGATCCTACGAGCAGTACTTC

D gene: NA
clone size: few
J gene: TRBJ2-5
V gene: TRBV24-1
CDR3 protein: CATATGDQETQYF
CDR3 DNA: TGTGCCACAGCGACTGGAGACCAAGAGACCCAGTACTTC

D gene: NA
clone size: NA
J gene: TRBJ1-5
V gene: TRBV19
CDR3 protein: CASSIGVGSNQPQHF
CDR3 DNA: TGTGCCAGTAGTATTGGGGTGGGCAGCAATCAGCCCCAGCATTTT

D gene: TRBD1
clone size: many
J gene: TRBJ1-5
V gene: TRBV11-1
CDR3 protein: CASSASTGVWNQPQHF
CDR3 DNA: TGTGCCAGCAGCGCATCAACAGGGGTTTGGAATCAGCCCCAGCATTTT

D gene: NA
clone size: NA
J gene: TRBJ1-2
V gene: TRBV9
CDR3 protein: CASSPISGVNGYTF
CDR3 DNA: TGTGCCAGCTCACCGATCTCAGGGGTAAATGGCTACACCTTC

D gene: TRBD1
clone size: NA
J gene: TRBJ1-3
V gene: TRBV18
CDR3 protein: CASSPGQGAGNTIYF
CDR3 DNA: TGTGCCAGCTCACCGGGACAGGGAGCTGGAAACACCATATATTTT

D gene: TRBD1
clone size: NA
J gene: TRBJ2-7
V gene: TRBV6-4
CDR3 protein: CASSDSVRGPEQYF
CDR3 DNA: TGTGCCAGCAGTGACTCGGTCAGGGGGCCTGAGCAGTACTTC